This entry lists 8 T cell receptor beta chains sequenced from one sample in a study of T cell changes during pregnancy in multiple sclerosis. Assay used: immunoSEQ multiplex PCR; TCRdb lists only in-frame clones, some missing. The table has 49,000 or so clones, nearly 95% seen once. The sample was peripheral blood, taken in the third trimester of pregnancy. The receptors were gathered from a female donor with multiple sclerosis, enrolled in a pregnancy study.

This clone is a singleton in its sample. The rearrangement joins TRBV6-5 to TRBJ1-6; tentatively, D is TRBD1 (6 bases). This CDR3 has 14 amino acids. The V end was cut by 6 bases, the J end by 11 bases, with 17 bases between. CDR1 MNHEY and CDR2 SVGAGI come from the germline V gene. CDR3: CASRQRQDRTPLHF. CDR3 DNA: TGTGCCAGCAGACAAAGACAGGACCGGACACCCCTCCACTTT.

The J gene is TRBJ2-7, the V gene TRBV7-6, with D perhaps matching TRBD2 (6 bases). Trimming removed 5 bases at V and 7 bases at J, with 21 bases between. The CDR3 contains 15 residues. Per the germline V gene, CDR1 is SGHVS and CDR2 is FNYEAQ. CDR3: CASSRGGTSLGEQYF. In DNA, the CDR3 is TGTGCCAGCAGCAGGGGCGGGACCTCTTTGGGGGAGCAGTACTTC.

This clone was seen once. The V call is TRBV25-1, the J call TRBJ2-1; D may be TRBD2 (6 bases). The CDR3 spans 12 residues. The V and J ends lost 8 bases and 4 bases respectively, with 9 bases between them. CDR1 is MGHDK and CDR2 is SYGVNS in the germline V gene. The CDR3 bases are TGTGCCAGCCGGGACTCATACAATGAGCAGTTCTTC. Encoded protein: CASRDSYNEQFF.

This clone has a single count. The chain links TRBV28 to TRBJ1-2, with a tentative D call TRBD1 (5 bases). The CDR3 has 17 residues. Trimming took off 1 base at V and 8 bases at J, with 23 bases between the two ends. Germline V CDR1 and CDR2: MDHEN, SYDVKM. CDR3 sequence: CASSLSPLRGGREGYTF. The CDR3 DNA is TGTGCCAGCAGTTTATCGCCCCTTAGGGGAGGACGAGAAGGCTACACCTTC.

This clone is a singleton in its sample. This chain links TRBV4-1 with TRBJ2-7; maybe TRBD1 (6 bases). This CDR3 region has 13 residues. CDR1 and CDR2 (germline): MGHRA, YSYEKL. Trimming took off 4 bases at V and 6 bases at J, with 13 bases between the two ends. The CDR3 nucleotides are TGCGCCAGCAGCCTGGGGGCCACGCGCGAGCAGTACTTC. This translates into CASSLGATREQYF.

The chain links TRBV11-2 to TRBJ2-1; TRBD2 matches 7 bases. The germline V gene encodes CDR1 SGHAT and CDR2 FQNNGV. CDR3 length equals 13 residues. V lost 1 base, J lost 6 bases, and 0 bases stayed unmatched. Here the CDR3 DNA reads TGTGCCAGCAGCTTAGGGACTAGCAATGAGCAGTTCTTC. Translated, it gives CASSLGTSNEQFF.

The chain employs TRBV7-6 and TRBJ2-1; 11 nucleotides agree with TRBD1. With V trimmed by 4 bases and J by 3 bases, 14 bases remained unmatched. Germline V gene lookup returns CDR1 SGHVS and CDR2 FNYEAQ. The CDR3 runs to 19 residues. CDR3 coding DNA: TGTGCCAGCAGCTCAGGGACAGGGGGAAGCCGGGACTTCTACAATGAGCAGTTCTTC. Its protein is CASSSGTGGSRDFYNEQFF.

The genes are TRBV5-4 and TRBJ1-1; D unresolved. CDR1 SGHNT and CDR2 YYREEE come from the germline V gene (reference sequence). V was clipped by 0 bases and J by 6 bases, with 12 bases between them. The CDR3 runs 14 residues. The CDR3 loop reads CASSLEWAGSEAFF. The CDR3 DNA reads TGTGCCAGCAGCTTGGAATGGGCGGGATCTGAAGCTTTCTTT.